This T cell receptor (beta chain) was obtained from a study of T cells after yellow fever vaccination. Findings and limits, study-wide: Some clonotypes, a small share, were shared between CD4 and CD8 compartments. A secondary response was less intense yet reached its peak sooner, at day 5 versus 15.

The CDR3 spans 14 residues. Trimming took 4 bases from V and 1 from J, leaving 10 bases between them. Germline V gene sequence: CDR1 MNHEY, CDR2 SVGAGI. TCRdb itself ran the 5' RACE reads through MiXCR, one entry per CDR3 protein. Altogether about 130,000 distinct CDR3 sequences are present, about 6.2% being singletons, with the ten largest covering more than 0.6%. This clonotype came up many times. Its specificity is not known. The gene calls are TRBV6-5 and TRBJ1-1, with a tentative D call TRBD1 (6 bases). The sequences come from CD4+ T cells sorted from PBMCs, collected 10 days after the yellow fever booster vaccination. The clonotype was recovered from a man aged 25 to 40 who received the YFV17D yellow fever vaccine. The CDR3 nucleotides are TGTGCCAGCAGTTTAGGGGGATCGAACACTGAAGCTTTCTTT. Residues: CASSLGGSNTEAFF.